The rows below give T cell receptor beta chains drawn from one sample of a study of T cells after yellow fever vaccination. TCRdb analysed the 5' RACE reads with MiXCR anew, one entry per CDR3 protein. The table includes roughly 100,000 distinct CDR3 sequences, 8% to 10% detected once. Sequencing used CD8+ T cells not binding an NS4B(214-222) dextramer, sorted from PBMCs, obtained roughly 15 days after the first yellow fever vaccination. The receptor set was obtained from a man between 18 and 35 years old who received the YFV17D yellow fever vaccine. The CDR3 runs from the conserved cysteine through the conserved F or W. A D gene is named only where the DNA matches it firmly. Expanded clones are given a class, and other clones once, few, many or no size at all.

CDR3 protein: CASSQDVREKLFF
CDR3 DNA: TGCGCCAGCAGCCAAGACGTACGCGAAAAACTGTTTTTT
D gene: .
V gene: TRBV4-3
J gene: TRBJ1-4
clone size: .

CDR3 protein: CASSPRRQANTGELFF
CDR3 DNA: TGTGCCAGCAGCCCTAGGAGACAGGCGAACACCGGGGAGCTGTTTTTT
D gene: .
V gene: TRBV12-3/TRBV12-4
J gene: TRBJ2-2
clone size: .

CDR3 protein: CASMSHQITEAFF
CDR3 DNA: TGTGCCAGCATGTCCCACCAGATCACTGAAGCTTTCTTT
D gene: .
V gene: TRBV12-3/TRBV12-4
J gene: TRBJ1-1
clone size: .

CDR3 protein: CAISEKVGQPQHF
CDR3 DNA: TGTGCCATCAGTGAGAAGGTTGGGCAGCCCCAGCATTTT
D gene: .
V gene: TRBV10-3
J gene: TRBJ1-5
clone size: few

CDR3 protein: CASSPTGGRAQHF
CDR3 DNA: TGTGCCAGCAGCCCCACGGGGGGTCGGGCCCAGCATTTT
D gene: .
V gene: TRBV7-8
J gene: TRBJ1-5
clone size: few

CDR3 protein: CASSLEGSYGYTF
CDR3 DNA: TGTGCCAGCAGTTTAGAAGGGAGCTATGGCTACACCTTC
D gene: .
V gene: TRBV12-3/TRBV12-4
J gene: TRBJ1-2
clone size: .

CDR3 protein: CASVTSATHEQYF
CDR3 DNA: TGTGCCAGCGTCACCTCTGCCACCCACGAGCAGTACTTC
D gene: .
V gene: TRBV7-9
J gene: TRBJ2-7
clone size: few

CDR3 protein: CASSLRRGSDEQFF
CDR3 DNA: TGTGCCAGCAGCTTGAGGAGGGGCAGCGATGAGCAGTTCTTC
D gene: .
V gene: TRBV5-5
J gene: TRBJ2-1
clone size: few

CDR3 protein: CASSLGGLAFYNEQFF
CDR3 DNA: TGCGCCAGCAGCTTGGGGGGACTAGCGTTCTACAATGAGCAGTTCTTC
D gene: TRBD2
V gene: TRBV5-1
J gene: TRBJ2-1
clone size: many

CDR3 protein: CASSPGSANYGYTF
CDR3 DNA: TGCGCCAGCAGCCCTGGCAGTGCAAACTATGGCTACACCTTC
D gene: .
V gene: TRBV4-1
J gene: TRBJ1-2
clone size: few

CDR3 protein: CASSQWDRVSDEQYF
CDR3 DNA: TGCGCCAGCAGCCAATGGGACCGAGTCTCTGACGAGCAGTACTTC
D gene: .
V gene: TRBV4-1
J gene: TRBJ2-7
clone size: few

CDR3 protein: CASSWARGREQYF
CDR3 DNA: TGTGCCAGCAGCTGGGCTAGGGGGCGCGAGCAGTACTTC
D gene: TRBD1
V gene: TRBV7-6
J gene: TRBJ2-7
clone size: .

CDR3 protein: CASSWTMDRGNTGELFF
CDR3 DNA: TGTGCCAGCAGCTGGACGATGGACAGGGGGAACACCGGGGAGCTGTTTTTT
D gene: TRBD1
V gene: TRBV7-6
J gene: TRBJ2-2
clone size: many

CDR3 protein: CASSQVKRLSYNEQFF
CDR3 DNA: TGTGCCAGCAGCCAAGTAAAACGACTCTCCTACAATGAGCAGTTCTTC
D gene: .
V gene: TRBV14
J gene: TRBJ2-1
clone size: .

CDR3 protein: CASSSGQGVAGELFF
CDR3 DNA: TGTGCCAGCAGTTCGGGACAGGGCGTCGCCGGGGAGCTGTTTTTT
D gene: TRBD1
V gene: TRBV28
J gene: TRBJ2-2
clone size: few

CDR3 protein: CASSFRAGTAYGYTF
CDR3 DNA: TGTGCCAGCAGTTTCCGAGCCGGGACGGCCTATGGCTACACCTTC
D gene: .
V gene: TRBV6-5
J gene: TRBJ1-2
clone size: .

CDR3 protein: CSAEFRDNEQFF
CDR3 DNA: TGCAGTGCCGAGTTCCGGGACAATGAGCAGTTCTTC
D gene: .
V gene: TRBV29-1
J gene: TRBJ2-1
clone size: many

CDR3 protein: CASSLGGRTEQYF
CDR3 DNA: TGTGCCAGCAGCTTAGGGGGCCGGACCGAGCAGTACTTC
D gene: TRBD1
V gene: TRBV5-5
J gene: TRBJ2-7
clone size: .

CDR3 protein: CASSVGQSVNEQYF
CDR3 DNA: TGTGCCAGCAGTGTCGGACAATCCGTCAACGAGCAGTACTTC
D gene: .
V gene: TRBV3-1
J gene: TRBJ2-7
clone size: .

CDR3 protein: CASSLVLIGPKWAGELFF
CDR3 DNA: TGCGCCAGCAGCTTGGTTCTTATTGGCCCCAAGTGGGCCGGGGAGCTGTTTTTT
D gene: .
V gene: TRBV5-1
J gene: TRBJ2-2
clone size: .

CDR3 protein: CASSSSTEAVGNTIYF
CDR3 DNA: TGTGCCAGCAGCTCCAGTACGGAAGCTGTAGGAAACACCATATATTTT
D gene: .
V gene: TRBV7-9
J gene: TRBJ1-3
clone size: many

CDR3 protein: CASSLSRTGVYNEQFF
CDR3 DNA: TGTGCCAGCAGCCTATCCCGGACAGGGGTCTACAATGAGCAGTTCTTC
D gene: TRBD1
V gene: TRBV7-2
J gene: TRBJ2-1
clone size: .

CDR3 protein: CASSLLFRGNTEAFF
CDR3 DNA: TGCGCCAGCAGCTTGCTATTTAGGGGGAACACTGAAGCTTTCTTT
D gene: .
V gene: TRBV5-1
J gene: TRBJ1-1
clone size: few

CDR3 protein: CASTGNSEQFF
CDR3 DNA: TGTGCCAGCACAGGGAATAGTGAGCAGTTCTTC
D gene: .
V gene: TRBV12-3/TRBV12-4
J gene: TRBJ2-1
clone size: .

CDR3 protein: CASSLLGLVPNTQYF
CDR3 DNA: TGCGCCAGCAGCTTGTTGGGACTAGTTCCAAATACGCAGTATTTT
D gene: TRBD2
V gene: TRBV5-1
J gene: TRBJ2-3
clone size: .

CDR3 protein: CASSLAEGTDTQYF
CDR3 DNA: TGTGCCAGCAGTTTGGCCGAGGGCACAGATACGCAGTATTTT
D gene: .
V gene: TRBV12-3/TRBV12-4
J gene: TRBJ2-3
clone size: few

CDR3 protein: CASSLRQGNEKLFF
CDR3 DNA: TGTGCCAGCAGCCTACGACAGGGGAATGAAAAACTGTTTTTT
D gene: TRBD1
V gene: TRBV7-9
J gene: TRBJ1-4
clone size: .

CDR3 protein: CASSPPGLYGYTF
CDR3 DNA: TGTGCCAGCAGCCCCCCGGGTCTATATGGCTACACCTTC
D gene: .
V gene: TRBV7-9
J gene: TRBJ1-2
clone size: few

CDR3 protein: CASSFLTDSYNEQFF
CDR3 DNA: TGTGCCAGCAGTTTTTTGACAGACTCCTACAATGAGCAGTTCTTC
D gene: .
V gene: TRBV28
J gene: TRBJ2-1
clone size: many

CDR3 protein: CASSYRRNMNTEAFF
CDR3 DNA: TGTGCCAGCAGTTACAGGAGAAACATGAACACTGAAGCTTTCTTT
D gene: .
V gene: TRBV6-2/TRBV6-3
J gene: TRBJ1-1
clone size: few

CDR3 protein: CASRDREISGNTIYF
CDR3 DNA: TGTGCCAGCCGAGACAGGGAGATCTCTGGAAACACCATATATTTT
D gene: TRBD1
V gene: TRBV6-2/TRBV6-3
J gene: TRBJ1-3
clone size: few

CDR3 protein: CASSPGQFTDTQYF
CDR3 DNA: TGTGCCAGCAGCCCGGGACAGTTCACAGATACGCAGTATTTT
D gene: TRBD1
V gene: TRBV12-3/TRBV12-4
J gene: TRBJ2-3
clone size: few

CDR3 protein: CASSPRTSGTSTDTQYF
CDR3 DNA: TGCGCCAGCAGCCCCAGGACTAGCGGGACTAGCACAGATACGCAGTATTTT
D gene: TRBD2
V gene: TRBV5-1
J gene: TRBJ2-3
clone size: many

CDR3 protein: CASSLGAGGDYNEQFF
CDR3 DNA: TGTGCCAGCAGCTTAGGGGCCGGGGGGGACTACAATGAGCAGTTCTTC
D gene: TRBD2
V gene: TRBV11-2
J gene: TRBJ2-1
clone size: many

CDR3 protein: CALRRGNTGELFF
CDR3 DNA: TGTGCCCTCCGTCGGGGGAACACCGGGGAGCTGTTTTTT
D gene: .
V gene: TRBV10-3
J gene: TRBJ2-2
clone size: many

CDR3 protein: CASSLGYSRDRVNYGYTF
CDR3 DNA: TGTGCCAGCAGCTTAGGGTACTCCCGGGACAGGGTTAACTATGGCTACACCTTC
D gene: TRBD1
V gene: TRBV7-8
J gene: TRBJ1-2
clone size: .

CDR3 protein: CASSEGQSSYNEQFF
CDR3 DNA: TGTGCCAGCAGTGAAGGGCAGAGCTCCTACAATGAGCAGTTCTTC
D gene: .
V gene: TRBV6-1
J gene: TRBJ2-1
clone size: few

CDR3 protein: CASSLGPRNTDTQYF
CDR3 DNA: TGTGCCAGCAGCCTGGGGCCCCGTAATACAGATACGCAGTATTTT
D gene: .
V gene: TRBV7-2
J gene: TRBJ2-3
clone size: .

CDR3 protein: CASFSGGYYNEQFF
CDR3 DNA: TGTGCCAGCTTTAGCGGGGGGTACTACAATGAGCAGTTCTTC
D gene: TRBD2
V gene: TRBV2
J gene: TRBJ2-1
clone size: few

CDR3 protein: CASSLSGGAYNEQFF
CDR3 DNA: TGTGCCAGCAGTTTAAGTGGCGGGGCGTACAATGAGCAGTTCTTC
D gene: .
V gene: TRBV28
J gene: TRBJ2-1
clone size: .

CDR3 protein: CSASELAGVFYEQFF
CDR3 DNA: TGCAGTGCTAGCGAACTAGCGGGGGTCTTTTATGAGCAGTTCTTC
D gene: TRBD2
V gene: TRBV20-1
J gene: TRBJ2-1
clone size: .

CDR3 protein: CASSWDSYEQYF
CDR3 DNA: TGTGCCAGCAGCTGGGACAGCTACGAGCAGTACTTC
D gene: TRBD1
V gene: TRBV7-9
J gene: TRBJ2-7
clone size: .

CDR3 protein: CASSLHRGLNTEAFF
CDR3 DNA: TGTGCCAGTAGTCTGCACAGAGGGCTGAACACTGAAGCTTTCTTT
D gene: .
V gene: TRBV19
J gene: TRBJ1-1
clone size: .

CDR3 protein: CASSSYETVGTQYF
CDR3 DNA: TGTGCCAGCAGTTCCTACGAGACAGTAGGGACCCAGTACTTC
D gene: .
V gene: TRBV12-3/TRBV12-4
J gene: TRBJ2-5
clone size: few

CDR3 protein: CASSLSGEELFF
CDR3 DNA: TGTGCCAGCAGTTTGTCCGGGGAGGAGCTGTTTTTT
D gene: .
V gene: TRBV12-3/TRBV12-4
J gene: TRBJ2-2
clone size: few